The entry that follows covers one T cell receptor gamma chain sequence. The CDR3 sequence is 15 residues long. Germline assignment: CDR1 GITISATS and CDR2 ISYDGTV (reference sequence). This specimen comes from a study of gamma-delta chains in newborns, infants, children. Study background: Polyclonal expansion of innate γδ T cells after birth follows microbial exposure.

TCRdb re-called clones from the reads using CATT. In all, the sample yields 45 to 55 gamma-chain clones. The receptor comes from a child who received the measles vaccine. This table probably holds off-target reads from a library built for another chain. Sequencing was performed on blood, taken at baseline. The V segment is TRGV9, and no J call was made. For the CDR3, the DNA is TGTGCCTGTGACTTCCTACTGGGGGATACAGCACAACTCTTCTTT. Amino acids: CACDFLLGDTAQLFF.